A selection of T cell receptor beta chains follows, all from one sample in a study of shared T cell receptors in the human thymus. Some clones are missing from TCRdb's copy, which holds only in-frame ones; the method was immunoSEQ multiplex PCR. Of 600,000 or so clones listed, about 90% are singletons. These data were also filed under a second study, of human thymus T cells.

Material: thymocytes. These receptors were collected from a boy less than two years old with a congenital heart defect. Each CDR3 is given with its conserved first and last residue. Fields, in order: CDR3 length, V gene, clone size, D gene, J gene, CDR3 protein, CDR3 DNA. D genes are given only for firm matches. Size is omitted from some rows. Given values are once, few, many or a class for expanded clones.

15	TRBV28	NA	NA	TRBJ1-1	CASSPRPYMNTEAFF	TGTGCCAGCAGTCCGAGGCCCTACATGAACACTGAAGCTTTCTTT
15	TRBV12-5	NA	NA	TRBJ1-1	CASGLFEARNTEAFF	TGTGCTAGTGGTTTATTCGAAGCCCGAAACACTGAAGCTTTCTTT
13	TRBV19	NA	NA	TRBJ1-6	CASSTDTNSPLHF	TGTGCCAGTAGTACCGACACCAATTCACCCCTCCACTTT
15	TRBV5-1	once	NA	TRBJ1-2	CASSLNPGGAKGYTF	TGCGCCAGCAGCTTGAACCCCGGGGGGGCCAAGGGCTACACCTTC
13	TRBV6-5	NA	NA	TRBJ2-5	CASSYRGRGAQYF	TGTGCCAGCAGTTACCGGGGCAGGGGGGCCCAGTACTTC
13	TRBV7-9	few	NA	TRBJ2-7	CASSLARGREQYF	TGTGCCAGCAGCTTAGCCAGGGGCCGGGAGCAGTACTTC
15	TRBV5-1	NA	NA	TRBJ1-5	CASSLQGSSNQPQHF	TGCGCCAGCAGCTTACAGGGTTCGAGCAATCAGCCCCAGCATTTT
16	TRBV15	few	TRBD1	TRBJ2-2	CATSWRQGANTGELFF	TGTGCCACCAGTTGGAGACAGGGTGCGAACACCGGGGAGCTGTTTTTT
16	TRBV29-1	NA	TRBD1	TRBJ1-2	CSVEDPRQGELYGYTF	TGCAGCGTTGAAGACCCACGACAGGGCGAGCTATATGGCTACACCTTC
20	TRBV4-2	NA	TRBD1	TRBJ2-3	CASSQDTDRGFGGFTDTQYF	TGTGCCAGCAGCCAAGATACGGACAGGGGGTTTGGTGGGTTCACAGATACGCAGTATTTT
17	TRBV6-1	NA	NA	TRBJ2-3	CASSEGLGGASTDTQYF	TGTGCCAGCAGTGAAGGTCTAGGCGGAGCTAGCACAGATACGCAGTATTTT
19	TRBV5-1	NA	NA	TRBJ2-1	CASTPFGTTSPSSYNEQFF	TGCGCCAGCACCCCGTTCGGGACCACTAGCCCCAGCTCCTACAATGAGCAGTTCTTC
15	TRBV5-6	NA	NA	TRBJ2-7	CASSFESTEHYEQYF	TGTGCCAGCAGCTTTGAATCAACAGAGCACTACGAGCAGTACTTC
15	TRBV6-5	NA	NA	TRBJ2-4	CASSYRVGVKNIQYF	TGTGCCAGCAGTTACAGGGTCGGGGTCAAAAACATTCAGTACTTC
14	TRBV28	NA	NA	TRBJ1-1	CASSPDSPNTEAFF	TGTGCCAGCAGTCCCGACAGCCCGAACACTGAAGCTTTCTTT
10	TRBV14	NA	NA	TRBJ2-3	CASSPDTQYF	TGTGCCAGCAGCCCTGATACGCAGTATTTT
15	TRBV19	NA	TRBD1	TRBJ1-5	CASSFQDRGDQPQHF	TGTGCCAGTAGTTTCCAAGACAGGGGGGATCAGCCCCAGCATTTT